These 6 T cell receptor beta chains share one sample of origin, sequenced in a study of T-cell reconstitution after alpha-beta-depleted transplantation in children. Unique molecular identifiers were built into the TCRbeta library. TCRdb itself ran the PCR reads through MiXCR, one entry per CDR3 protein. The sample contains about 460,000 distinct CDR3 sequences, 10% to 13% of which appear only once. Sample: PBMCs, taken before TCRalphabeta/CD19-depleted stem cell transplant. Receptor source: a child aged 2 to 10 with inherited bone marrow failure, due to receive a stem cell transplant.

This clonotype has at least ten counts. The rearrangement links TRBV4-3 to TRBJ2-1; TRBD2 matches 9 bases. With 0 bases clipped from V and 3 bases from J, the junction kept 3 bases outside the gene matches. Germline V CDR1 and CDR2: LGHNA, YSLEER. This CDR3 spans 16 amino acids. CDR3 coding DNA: TGCGCCAGCAGCCAAGAACGCGGGAGGGTCTACAATGAGCAGTTCTTC. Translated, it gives CASSQERGRVYNEQFF.

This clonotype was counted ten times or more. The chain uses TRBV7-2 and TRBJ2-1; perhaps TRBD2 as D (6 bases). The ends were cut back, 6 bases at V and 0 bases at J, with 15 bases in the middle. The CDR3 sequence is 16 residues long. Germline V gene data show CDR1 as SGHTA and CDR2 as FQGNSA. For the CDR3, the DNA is TGTGCCAGCAGTTTCGGACTAACCAGCTCCTACAATGAGCAGTTCTTC. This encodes CASSFGLTSSYNEQFF. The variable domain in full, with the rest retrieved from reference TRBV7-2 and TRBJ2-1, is GAGVSQSPSNKVTEKGKDVELRCDPISGHTALYWYRQSLGQGLEFLIYFQGNSAPDKSGLPSDRFSAERTGGSVSTLTIQRTQQEDSAVYLCASSFGLTSSYNEQFFGPGTRLTVL.

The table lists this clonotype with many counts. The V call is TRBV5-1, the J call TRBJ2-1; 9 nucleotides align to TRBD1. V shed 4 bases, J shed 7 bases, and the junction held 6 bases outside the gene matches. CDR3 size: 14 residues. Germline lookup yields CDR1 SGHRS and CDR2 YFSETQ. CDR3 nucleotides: TGCGCCAGCAGCACGGACAGGGGAGGGAATGAGCAGTTCTTC. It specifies CASSTDRGGNEQFF.

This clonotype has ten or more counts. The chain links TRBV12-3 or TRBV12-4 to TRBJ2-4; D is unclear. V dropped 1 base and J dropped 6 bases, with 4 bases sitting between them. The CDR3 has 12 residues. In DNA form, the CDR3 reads TGTGCCAGCAGTTTAGGCCCAAACATTCAGTACTTC. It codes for CASSLGPNIQYF.

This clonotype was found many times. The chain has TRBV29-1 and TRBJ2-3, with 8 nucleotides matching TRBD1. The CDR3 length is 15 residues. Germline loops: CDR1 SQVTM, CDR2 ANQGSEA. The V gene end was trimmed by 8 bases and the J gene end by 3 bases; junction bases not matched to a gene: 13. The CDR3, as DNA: TGCAGCCTAATTGACCCCGGACAGGGTACAGATACGCAGTATTTT. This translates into CSLIDPGQGTDTQYF.

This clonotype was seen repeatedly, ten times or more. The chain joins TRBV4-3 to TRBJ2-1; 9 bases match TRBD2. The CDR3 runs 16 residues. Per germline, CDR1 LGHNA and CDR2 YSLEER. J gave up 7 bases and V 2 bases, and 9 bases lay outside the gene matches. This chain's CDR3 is CASSQNLAGVGNEQFF. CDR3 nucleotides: TGCGCCAGCAGCCAAAATTTAGCGGGAGTAGGGAATGAGCAGTTCTTC.